This T cell receptor (beta chain) was documented in a study of vaccination and CD4 T cells after COVID-19. Study information: The interval from dose two to post-vaccine sampling had a median of roughly 72 days, and it ranged from 14 to 241.

Sequencing of DNA taken from cultured CD4+ T cells relied on the Oncomine TCR Beta short-read assay. TCRdb analysed the PCR reads with MiXCR anew, one entry per CDR3 protein. The sample includes about 16,000 distinct CDR3 sequences, 55% of them seen just once. With respect to this clonotype: Its cognate antigen is unknown.

V lost 5 bases to trimming and J lost 7 bases, with 15 bases between them. Germline loops: CDR1 LNHDA, CDR2 SQIVND (reference sequence). CDR3 length: 15 residues. As for treatment: roughly 10-day PBMC culture with coronavirus spike peptide pools or control peptides (ViraFEST assay). The chain is built from TRBV19 and TRBJ1-6; D is ambiguous. This TCR derives from a human donor who had recovered from COVID-19. The sample comprised CD4+ T cells from blood, cultured in vitro. CDR3 bases: TGTGCCAGTAGTGCCCTGGACGGCTGGAATTCACCCCTCCACTTT. It codes for CASSALDGWNSPLHF.